This T cell receptor beta chain was identified in a study of OX40 agonist ivuxolimab in advanced cancers. Study-level background: Melanoma, hepatocellular carcinoma, head and neck or renal cell cancer occurred in dose-escalation patients. Partial response was recorded in three patients: one hepatocellular carcinoma and two cutaneous melanoma cases.

Findings of the study overall: Dose levels from 0.1 to 3.0 mg/kg saw CD4+ and CD8+ blood T cells expand clonally by week 6. Expanded clones belonging to CD8+ T cells outnumbered, on average, those of CD4+.

The length of the CDR3 is 13 residues. In germline, CDR1 is SGHVS, CDR2 FNYEAQ. Trimming removed 6 bases from V and 6 bases from J, with 11 bases in between. Generated by immunoSEQ multiplex PCR, the TCRdb table keeps only in-frame clones and is missing some. Of some 86,000 clones detected, approximately 94% appear once; the ten largest clones hold around 10%. With respect to this clone: Its target is not known.

Material: CD4+ or CD8+ T cells sorted from blood, obtained in a trial of the OX40 agonist ivuxolimab. This clonotype was sampled from an adult with an advanced solid tumor such as melanoma, head and neck, liver or kidney cancer. The chain uses TRBV7-6 and TRBJ2-2; D is ambiguous. CDR3 in amino acids: CASRHNDPGELFF. CDR3 DNA: TGTGCCAGCAGGCACAACGATCCCGGGGAGCTGTTTTTT.